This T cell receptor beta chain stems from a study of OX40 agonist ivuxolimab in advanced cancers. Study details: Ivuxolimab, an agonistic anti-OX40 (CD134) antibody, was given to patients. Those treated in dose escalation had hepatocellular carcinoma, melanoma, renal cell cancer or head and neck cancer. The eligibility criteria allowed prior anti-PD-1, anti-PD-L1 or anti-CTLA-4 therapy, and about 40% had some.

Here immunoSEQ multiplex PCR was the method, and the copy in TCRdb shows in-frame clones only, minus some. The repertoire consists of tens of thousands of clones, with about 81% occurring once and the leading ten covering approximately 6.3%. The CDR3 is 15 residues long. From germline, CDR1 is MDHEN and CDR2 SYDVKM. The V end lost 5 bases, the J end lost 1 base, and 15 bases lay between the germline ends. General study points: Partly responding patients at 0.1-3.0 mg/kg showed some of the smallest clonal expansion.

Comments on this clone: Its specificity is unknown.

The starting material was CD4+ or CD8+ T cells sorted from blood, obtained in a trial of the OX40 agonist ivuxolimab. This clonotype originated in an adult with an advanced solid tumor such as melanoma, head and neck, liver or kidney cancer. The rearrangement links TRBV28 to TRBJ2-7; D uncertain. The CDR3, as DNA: TGTGCCAGCAGTACGGGCCCCCCCTTATCCTACGAGCAGTACGTC. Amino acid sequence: CASSTGPPLSYEQYV.